These 23 T cell receptor beta chains were all obtained from the same sample, sequenced in a study of OX40 agonist ivuxolimab in advanced cancers. Sequenced by immunoSEQ multiplex PCR; TCRdb stores in-frame clones only, minus some. Here the sample spans about 79,000 clones, about 95% being singletons. The sequencing here drew on CD4+ or CD8+ T cells sorted from blood, taken in a trial of the OX40 agonist ivuxolimab. The receptor source for this set is an adult with an advanced solid tumor such as melanoma, head and neck, liver or kidney cancer.

The rearrangement uses TRBV7-8 and TRBJ2-1; D gene uncertain. CDR3 length: 14 amino acids. Trimming left V 5 bases short and J 7 bases short, with 15 bases between. From germline, CDR1 is SGHVS and CDR2 FQNEAQ. In DNA form, the CDR3 reads TGTGCCAGCAGCCAACTCGACCGGCGTAATGAGCAGTTCTTC. The encoded protein is CASSQLDRRNEQFF. The variable domain in full, completed from reference TRBV7-8 and TRBJ2-1, reads GAGVSQSPRYKVAKRGQDVALRCDPISGHVSLFWYQQALGQGPEFLTYFQNEAQLDKSGLPSDRFFAERPEGSVSTLKIQRTQQEDSAVYLCASSQLDRRNEQFFGPGTRLTVL.

The chain uses TRBV19 and TRBJ1-1; maybe TRBD1 (6 bases). The V end lost 7 bases, the J end lost 5 bases, and 14 bases lay between the germline ends. The CDR3 totals 13 residues. In germline, CDR1 is LNHDA, CDR2 SQIVND (reference sequence). The chain's CDR3 is CASKQGRGTEAFF. DNA of the CDR3: TGTGCCAGTAAACAGGGAAGGGGAACTGAAGCTTTCTTT.

The genes are TRBV9 and TRBJ2-5, with 12 positions matching TRBD2. J was trimmed by 2 bases and V by 4 bases; bases with no gene match: 6. This CDR3 is 16 amino acids long. Germline V gene sequence: CDR1 SGDLS, CDR2 YYNGEE. The CDR3 protein is CASSTPSGGAQETQYF. CDR3 nucleotide sequence: TGTGCCAGCAGCACCCCTAGCGGGGGGGCTCAAGAGACCCAGTACTTC.

The chain recombines TRBV5-1 with TRBJ1-1; 7 bases line up with TRBD1. Germline V gene sequence: CDR1 SGHRS, CDR2 YFSETQ. V lost 4 bases and J lost 4; bases outside the gene matches: 7. This CDR3 has 14 amino acids. CDR3 loop: CASSDLTGSTEAFF. The DNA for the CDR3 is TGCGCCAGCAGCGATTTGACAGGGTCCACTGAAGCTTTCTTT.

The chain carries TRBV28 and TRBJ2-7; D is unresolved. The CDR3 runs 14 residues. Germline V gene lookup returns CDR1 MDHEN and CDR2 SYDVKM. The germline V and J ends were trimmed by 5 bases and 0 bases, with 11 bases remaining between them. CDR3 nucleotide sequence: TGTGCCAGCAGTGCCGGCGAGTACTCCTACGAGCAGTACTTC. This codes for CASSAGEYSYEQYF.

The chain uses TRBV27 and TRBJ2-4; no clear D. The CDR3 has 12 amino acids. Looked up from germline, CDR1 is MNHEY and CDR2 is SMNVEV (reference sequence). Between the trimmed V and J ends, which lost 8 bases and 5 bases, there was a span of 10 bases. The CDR3 nucleotides are TGTGCCAGCGCAGGCATGGAAAACATTCAGTACTTC. This sequence encodes CASAGMENIQYF.

This chain joins TRBV11-2 and TRBJ2-7; TRBD1 aligns across 9 bases. Germline CDR1 SGHAT, CDR2 FQNNGV. This CDR3 region has 14 residues. V shed 1 base, J shed 7 bases, and the junction held 5 bases outside the gene matches. The CDR3 protein is CASSLGTGDGEQYF. DNA of the CDR3: TGTGCCAGCAGCTTAGGGACAGGGGATGGAGAGCAGTACTTC.

The chain uses TRBV7-2 and TRBJ2-1, with D unclear. CDR3 length: 16 amino acids. Germline assignment: CDR1 SGHTA and CDR2 FQGNSA. V lost 5 bases, J lost 1 base, and 15 bases lay in between. CDR3 amino acids: CASSAKPSPSYNEQFF. The CDR3 region has the DNA TGTGCCAGCAGCGCGAAGCCGTCTCCTTCCTACAATGAGCAGTTCTTC.

The CDR3 loop reads CASSIVAGYQPQHF. CDR3 DNA: TGTGCCAGTAGTATAGTGGCGGGGTATCAGCCCCAGCATTTT. V gene TRBV19 combines with J gene TRBJ1-5; D ambiguous. This CDR3 region has 14 residues. The V and J ends lost 1 base and 5 bases respectively, with 9 bases between them. The germline V gene encodes CDR1 LNHDA and CDR2 SQIVND (reference sequence). The complete variable domain, with remaining parts taken from reference TRBV19 and TRBJ1-5, reads DGGITQSPKYLFRKEGQNVTLSCEQNLNHDAMYWYRQDPGQGLRLIYYSQIVNDFQKGDIAEGYSVSREKKESFPLTVTSAQKNPTAFYLCASSIVAGYQPQHFGDGTRLSIL.

The chain recombines TRBV7-9 with TRBJ2-3; D may be TRBD1 (6 bases). The V and J ends lost 8 bases and 2 bases respectively, with 14 bases between them. The V gene's germline CDR1 is SEHNR and CDR2 FQNEAQ (reference sequence). CDR3 length: 14 residues. The CDR3 sequence is CASFQRDNTDTQYF. CDR3 sequence (DNA): TGTGCCAGCTTCCAACGGGACAACACAGATACGCAGTATTTT.

The J gene is TRBJ2-1, the V gene TRBV19; D assignment may be TRBD1 or TRBD2 (6 bases each). The V end was cut by 9 bases, the J end by 4 bases, with 16 bases between. The CDR3 extends over 14 amino acids. CDR1 is LNHDA and CDR2 is SQIVND in the germline V gene (reference sequence). The CDR3, as DNA: TGTGCCAGCACATTCGGAGGGGGATACAATGAGCAGTTCTTC. This codes for CASTFGGGYNEQFF.

CDR3 DNA sequence: TGCGCCAGCAGCCAAGAAGGACGCGCATCCTACGAGCAGTACTTC. Translated: CASSQEGRASYEQYF. This chain connects TRBV4-1 to TRBJ2-7; D unresolved. Germline CDR1 is MGHRA and CDR2 is YSYEKL. The length of the CDR3 is 15 residues. Deletions cut 0 bases from V and 1 base from J, with 10 bases between.

V and J are TRBV27 and TRBJ2-1, with D possibly being TRBD2 (6 bases). The germline gives CDR1 MNHEY, CDR2 SMNVEV (reference sequence). The length of the CDR3 is 15 residues. V lost 5 bases and J lost 4, with 15 bases in between. CDR3 DNA sequence: TGTGCCAGCAGTCCCGAGTATAGCGGTTACAATGAGCAGTTCTTC. This gives the protein CASSPEYSGYNEQFF.

The DNA for the CDR3 is TGCGCCAGCAGCTTGACCGGGTTCCCAGATACGCAGTATTTT. Translating gives CASSLTGFPDTQYF. The rearrangement joins TRBV5-1 to TRBJ2-3; D is unclear. Trimming left V 1 base short and J 4 bases short, with 10 bases between. Germline values: CDR1 SGHRS, CDR2 YFSETQ. The CDR3 is made up of 14 amino acids.

This clone was seen just once. The V gene is TRBV23-1, the J gene TRBJ1-2; D ambiguous. TRBV23-1 falls under the ORF class, with uncertain function. Trimming left V 0 bases short and J 2 bases short, with 13 bases between. This CDR3 has 16 amino acids. The CDR3 is CASSQSIRPANYGYTF. Written as DNA, the CDR3 is TGCGCCAGCAGTCAATCGATTCGGCCGGCAAACTATGGCTACACCTTC.

The chain has TRBV2 and TRBJ1-4; the D gene is possibly TRBD1 (6 bases). The germline gives CDR1 SNHLY, CDR2 FYNNEI. V shed 6 bases and J shed 8 bases, with 13 bases lying between them. This CDR3 contains 13 residues. The CDR3 coding sequence is TGTGCCAGCAGGCCCACAGGGACGGAAAAACTGTTTTTT. Its translation: CASRPTGTEKLFF.

This clone was counted between two and nine times. The chain combines TRBV6-5 with TRBJ2-7; D possibly corresponds to TRBD2 (5 bases). Germline V gives CDR1 MNHEY, CDR2 SVGAGI. The CDR3 covers 11 residues. Trimming stripped 7 bases from V and 6 bases from J, with 10 bases between. CDR3 nucleotide sequence: TGTGCCAGCACTTTACGGGGCGAGCAGTACTTC. Translation gives CASTLRGEQYF.

V usage is TRBV4-1 and J usage is TRBJ2-1, with TRBD2 matching 12 bases. CDR1 and CDR2 from the germline V gene are MGHRA and YSYEKL. V lost 1 base to trimming and J lost 9 bases; unmatched junction nucleotides: 4. The CDR3 length is 15 residues. The CDR3, as DNA: TGCGCCAGCAGCCAAGGACTAGCGGGAGTTGGTGAGCAGTTCTTC. Translating it yields CASSQGLAGVGEQFF.

The chain is built from TRBV7-9 and TRBJ2-7; 7 bases agree with TRBD2. The CDR3 contains 16 residues. Losses at the gene ends were 5 bases for V and 0 bases for J; bases not matched to a gene: 10. Germline V CDR1 and CDR2: SEHNR, FQNEAQ (reference sequence). The chain's CDR3 is CASSGGPGGGSYEQYF. DNA of the CDR3: TGTGCCAGCAGCGGTGGGCCTGGCGGGGGCTCCTACGAGCAGTACTTC.

The chain links TRBV5-6 to TRBJ2-5; TRBD2 matches 8 bases. The germline V gene has CDR1 SGHDT and CDR2 YYEEEE. The CDR3 runs 16 residues. Losses at the gene ends were 0 bases for V and 1 base for J; bases not matched to a gene: 5. The CDR3, as DNA: TGTGCCAGCAGCTTGGAGATAGGGACTAGCCAAGAGACCCAGTACTTC. Translation: CASSLEIGTSQETQYF.

This chain joins TRBV29-1 and TRBJ2-7; D gene uncertain. Trimming took 7 bases from V and 4 from J, leaving 11 bases between them. This CDR3 comprises 11 residues. Germline CDR1 is SQVTM and CDR2 is ANQGSEA. CDR3 amino acids: CSAFEGYEQYF. In nucleotides, the CDR3 is TGCAGCGCCTTTGAAGGTTACGAGCAGTACTTC.

The chain employs TRBV4-2 and TRBJ1-4; D gene uncertain. Germline CDR1 reads LGHNA; CDR2 reads YNFKEQ. This CDR3 is built from 16 residues. Trimming removed 4 bases at V and 0 bases at J, with 12 bases between. The CDR3 region is CASSPRTHATNEKLFF. The CDR3 region has the DNA TGTGCCAGCAGCCCACGGACGCATGCAACTAATGAAAAACTGTTTTTT.

The chain links TRBV14 to TRBJ2-7; 8 bases align to TRBD1. Germline assignment: CDR1 SGHDN and CDR2 FVKESK. The CDR3 is 13 residues long. Trimming took 9 bases from V and 3 from J; bases not matched to a gene: 7. The CDR3, as DNA: TGTGCCAGTACGGACAGGGACGGCTACGAGCAGTACTTC. Protein: CASTDRDGYEQYF.